The present entry profiles one T cell receptor (beta chain) with its context. This record comes from a study of blood T cell repertoires in COVID-19. The wider study: Both acute and convalescent COVID-19 samples were obtained from the United States, Italy and Spain. PBMCs, B-cell-depleted T cells, or T cells were the source of the cDNA or gDNA that made up the material.

Per the authors' pipeline: Counts of nucleated cells, estimated from reference gene primer amplification, were obtained. Some clones are missing from TCRdb's copy, which holds only in-frame ones; the method was immunoSEQ multiplex PCR. V and J calls and clone size are copied from that table; D and trimming were computed from the DNA. The profile shows some 87,000 clones, 70% to 90% of them singletons. The CDR3 spans 14 residues. With 6 bases clipped from V and 4 bases from J, the junction kept 7 bases outside the gene matches. Germline V CDR1 and CDR2: SNHLY, FYNNEI. Enrolment of Seattle patients took place during active infection, and they were followed longitudinally.

This rearrangement joins TRBV2 to TRBJ2-5, with TRBD2 matching 8 bases. The TCR comes from a human donor with COVID-19, enrolled during active disease. The donor label of this sample is uncertain. Source material: peripheral blood. The CDR3: CASRGSGGIETQYF. The CDR3 DNA is TGTGCCAGCAGGGGCTCGGGGGGGATAGAGACCCAGTACTTC.